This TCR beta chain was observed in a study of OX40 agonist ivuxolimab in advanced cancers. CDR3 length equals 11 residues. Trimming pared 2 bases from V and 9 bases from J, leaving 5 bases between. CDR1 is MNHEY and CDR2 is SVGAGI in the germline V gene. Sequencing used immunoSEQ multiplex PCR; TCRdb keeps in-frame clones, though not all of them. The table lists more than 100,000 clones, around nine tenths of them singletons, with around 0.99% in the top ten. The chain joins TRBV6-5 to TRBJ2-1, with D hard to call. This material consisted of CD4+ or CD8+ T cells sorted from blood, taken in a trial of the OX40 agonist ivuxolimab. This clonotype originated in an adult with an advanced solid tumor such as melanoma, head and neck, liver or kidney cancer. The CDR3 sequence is CASSYGREQFF. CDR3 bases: TGTGCCAGCAGTTACGGGCGTGAGCAGTTCTTC.